The 6 T cell receptor beta chains below all came from one sample that was sequenced in a study of shared clonotypes between healthy human individuals. Naive-designated CD8 cells lacked CD45RO, were positively enriched for CCR7, and omitted terminally differentiated effector memory CD45RA+ cells. Using immunoSEQ multiplex PCR, the repertoire was profiled, and TCRdb retains in-frame clones only, with some absent. The data contain some 2,000,000 clones, approximately 94% of them seen just once; the ten biggest clones take up 1% to 1.3%. Sequencing was done on a sample of naive CD8+ T cells sorted from blood. The source of these receptors is a man younger than 30 in good health.

CDR3 region: CASSLGGGLQPQHF. The CDR3 DNA is TGTGCCAGCAGCCTGGGGGGGGGCCTTCAGCCCCAGCATTTT. The chain couples TRBV27 to TRBJ1-5; D perhaps matches TRBD1 (6 bases). V was cut by 6 bases and J by 6 bases, with 15 bases left in between. CDR1 is MNHEY and CDR2 is SMNVEV in the germline V gene (reference sequence). There are 14 residues in the CDR3.

V and J are TRBV6-5 and TRBJ2-3, with D tentatively TRBD1 (6 bases). The germline gives CDR1 MNHEY, CDR2 SVGAGI. V lost 2 bases and J lost 4, with 13 bases in between. CDR3 length: 15 amino acids. The CDR3 here is CASSYTGSSADTQYF. As DNA, the CDR3 is TGTGCCAGCAGTTACACAGGGAGTTCCGCAGATACGCAGTATTTT.

The chain uses TRBV4-1 and TRBJ1-4, with D uncertain. This CDR3 is 15 amino acids long. The V gene lost 4 bases and the J gene lost 4 bases, with 13 bases spanning the gap. CDR1 and CDR2 from the germline V gene are MGHRA and YSYEKL. DNA for the CDR3: TGCGCCAGCAGCCGAGGACCGATAGATAATGAAAAACTGTTTTTT. This encodes CASSRGPIDNEKLFF.

The CDR3 DNA reads as TGTGCCAGCAGTTTATCCGAAGACAATGAGCAGTTCTTC. Its translation is CASSLSEDNEQFF. The V and J genes are TRBV27 and TRBJ2-1; the D is unclear. The germline V gene has CDR1 MNHEY and CDR2 SMNVEV (reference sequence). V was clipped by 0 bases and J by 5 bases, with 5 bases between them. This CDR3 has 13 amino acids.

The V call is TRBV5-1, the J call TRBJ2-1; 15 bases match TRBD2. The CDR3 length is 16 residues. The germline CDR1 and CDR2 sequences are SGHRS and YFSETQ. V lost 4 bases, J lost 8 bases, and 7 bases stayed unmatched. DNA of the CDR3: TGCGCCAGCAGCCGGGGACTAGCGGGAGGTGGCGATGAGCAGTTCTTC. This translates into CASSRGLAGGGDEQFF.

This chain links TRBV29-1 with TRBJ2-1, with 10 bases matching TRBD1. CDR3 size: 20 residues. J lost 0 bases, V lost 4 bases, and 18 bases had no gene match. Germline V lookup: CDR1 SQVTM, CDR2 ANQGSEA. The DNA of the CDR3 is TGCAGCGTTGTTCTTCGCGAGGGACAGGGGCCCCTTCGCTCCTACAATGAGCAGTTCTTC. Its protein product is CSVVLREGQGPLRSYNEQFF.